The clone carrying this T cell receptor beta chain was seen only once. The CDR3 is 14 amino acids. Trimming stripped 4 bases from V and 4 bases from J, with 13 bases between. Germline lookup yields CDR1 SGHRS and CDR2 YFSETQ. The sample belongs to a study of control samples from healthy donors and cancer patients. Libraries were prepared by immunoSEQ multiplex PCR; TCRdb keeps only in-frame clonotypes and omits some of them. Of tens of thousands of clones detected, about 90% appear once; the ten largest clones hold under 7%. The source material was PBMCs. V is TRBV5-1 and J is TRBJ2-3; D possibly matches TRBD1 or TRBD2 (5 bases each). This TCR was sampled from a man aged 60-69 years with colorectal cancer. The CDR3, as DNA: TGCGCCAGCAGCCCAGGGACCCGGGCAGATACGCAGTATTTT. As protein: CASSPGTRADTQYF.